This record concerns one T cell receptor beta chain sequence. Its antigen is as yet unknown. CDR3 length equals 15 residues. The V and J ends lost 2 bases and 0 bases respectively, with 11 bases between them. Germline V gene data show CDR1 as DFQATT and CDR2 as SNEGSKA (reference sequence). Using a J-beta primer mix together with a sample-barcoded 5' primer, a second PCR was run for about 6 to 11 cycles. With 12 random nucleotides, a template-switch adaptor tagged each individual cDNA molecule. One entry per CDR3 protein results from TCRdb running MiXCR on the 5' RACE reads. The sample yields more than 800,000 distinct CDR3 sequences, more than 40% seen once. Per individual sample, total RNA of at least 6 micrograms was extracted. The sample originates from a study of blood T cells in healthy people across ages. Study at large: Roughly one uniquely barcoded beta molecule per two T cells was captured. The study's findings and limits: The recorded TCR beta diversity per million T cells decreased in a roughly linear manner with age.

The V and J genes are TRBV20-1 and TRBJ2-1; D unclear. The source is a woman aged 60-75 years in good health. The specimen was blood. The CDR3 region is CSARTALSSYNEQFF. In DNA form, the CDR3 reads TGCAGTGCTAGAACGGCTCTTAGCTCCTACAATGAGCAGTTCTTC.